Listed below are T cell receptor beta chains from one sample, sequenced in a study of blood T cell repertoires in COVID-19. Measured with immunoSEQ multiplex PCR; TCRdb has only the in-frame clones, and not every one. The sample consists of some 150,000 clones, approximately 86% of them appearing once. Sequencing was carried out using peripheral blood. The receptors were sampled from a woman of 80 years or more in a cohort sampled during active or convalescent COVID-19. Each CDR3 is given with its conserved first and last residue. The D gene is left open where the match is weak. Clone size appears in some rows only: once, few, many, or a class for an expanded clone.

v_gene	j_gene	abundance	d_gene	CDR3aa	CDR3nt
TRBV5-1	TRBJ2-3	-	TRBD1	CASSLIQGTDTQYF	TGCGCCAGCAGCTTGATACAGGGGACAGATACGCAGTATTTT
TRBV3-1/TRBV3-2	TRBJ1-1	-	-	CASSQVDRLAEAFF	TGTGCCAGCAGCCAAGTCGACAGACTAGCTGAAGCTTTCTTT
TRBV11-2	TRBJ2-4	-	-	CASSLDTSPIRGNIQYF	TGTGCCAGCAGCTTAGATACATCGCCGATTAGAGGAAACATTCAGTACTTC
TRBV10-2	TRBJ2-7	-	TRBD1	CASSGYRGISYEQYF	TGCGCCAGCAGTGGCTACAGGGGCATCTCCTACGAGCAGTACTTC
TRBV3-1/TRBV3-2	TRBJ2-7	once	TRBD2	CASSQSGTSGDEQYF	TGTGCCAGCAGCCAATCCGGGACTAGCGGGGACGAGCAGTACTTC
TRBV5-1	TRBJ1-2	-	-	CASSQETDTYGYTF	TGCGCCAGCAGCCAGGAGACAGACACCTATGGCTACACCTTC
TRBV28	TRBJ2-7	-	TRBD1	CASLTPGQYSYEQYF	TGTGCCAGTCTCACCCCGGGACAGTACTCCTACGAGCAGTACTTC
TRBV30	TRBJ1-2	-	TRBD1	CAWSPPQGARNYGYTF	TGTGCCTGGAGTCCTCCCCAGGGGGCACGGAACTATGGCTACACCTTC
TRBV27	TRBJ2-3	once	-	CASQRAGGLTDTQYF	TGTGCCAGCCAACGGGCGGGTGGGTTGACAGATACGCAGTATTTT
TRBV5-1	TRBJ1-2	-	-	CASSPVPGDYGYTF	TGCGCCAGCAGCCCGGTACCAGGGGACTATGGCTACACCTTC
TRBV7-9	TRBJ2-2	-	TRBD2	CASSQTSGDTGELFF	TGTGCCAGCAGTCAGACTAGCGGGGACACCGGGGAGCTGTTTTTT
TRBV6-5	TRBJ1-5	-	-	CASSLTPGVGPQHF	TGTGCCAGCAGTCTAACACCAGGGGTAGGTCCCCAGCATTTT
TRBV28	TRBJ2-3	-	TRBD1	CASSSYRGPTLDTQYF	TGTGCCAGCAGTTCATACAGGGGCCCTACATTAGATACGCAGTATTTT
TRBV28	TRBJ1-5	-	-	CASSFISQPLGQPQHF	TGTGCCAGCAGTTTTATCTCACAGCCCCTGGGCCAGCCCCAGCATTTT
TRBV11-3	TRBJ2-3	-	TRBD2	CASSLGSGSVDTQYF	TGTGCCAGCAGCTTAGGTAGCGGGAGCGTGGATACGCAGTATTTT
TRBV20-1	TRBJ1-5	-	-	CSASRGGSNQPQHF	TGCAGTGCTAGTCGGGGGGGGAGCAATCAGCCCCAGCATTTT
TRBV10-3	TRBJ1-2	-	-	CAISDRQSNYGYTF	TGTGCCATCAGTGACAGACAGTCGAACTATGGCTACACCTTC
TRBV14	TRBJ2-1	-	TRBD1	CASSTPGQSSYNEQFF	TGTGCCAGCAGCACCCCGGGACAGAGCTCCTACAATGAGCAGTTCTTC
TRBV5-5	TRBJ1-4	-	TRBD1	CASSWGQGREKLFF	TGTGCCAGCAGCTGGGGACAGGGTAGGGAAAAACTGTTTTTT
TRBV18	TRBJ2-7	-	-	CASSPQAGGSYEQYF	TGTGCCAGCTCACCTCAGGCAGGAGGCTCCTACGAGCAGTACTTC
TRBV19	TRBJ2-4	-	-	CASSQAGTSGNIQYF	TGTGCCAGTAGTCAGGCCGGGACATCGGGTAACATTCAGTACTTC
TRBV7-9	TRBJ2-3	-	TRBD1	CASSRTGGTDTQYF	TGTGCCAGCAGCCGGACAGGGGGCACAGATACGCAGTATTTT
TRBV27	TRBJ1-2	-	TRBD1	CASSLFAGGGYGYTF	TGTGCCAGCAGTTTATTCGCAGGGGGCGGCTATGGCTACACCTTC
TRBV12-3/TRBV12-4	TRBJ1-2	-	TRBD1	CASSFDRAYGYTF	TGTGCCAGCAGTTTTGACAGGGCTTATGGCTACACCTTC
TRBV3-1/TRBV3-2	TRBJ2-1	-	-	CASSRSEVRLSYNEQFF	TGTGCCAGCAGCCGGTCGGAAGTAAGACTCTCCTACAATGAGCAGTTCTTC
TRBV19	TRBJ1-2	once	-	CASSMNSRGYTF	TGTGCCAGTAGTATGAACAGCCGAGGCTACACCTTC
TRBV10-3	TRBJ2-5	-	TRBD1	CAISGPRQGTPQTQYF	TGTGCCATCAGTGGGCCCAGACAGGGAACCCCACAGACCCAGTACTTC
TRBV6-2/TRBV6-3	TRBJ2-7	-	TRBD1	CASSPGTGGVFRTYEQYF	TGTGCCAGCAGCCCCGGGACAGGGGGCGTCTTCCGTACCTACGAGCAGTACTTC
TRBV27	TRBJ2-5	-	TRBD1	CASSLRQGGETQYF	TGTGCCAGCAGTCTAAGACAGGGGGGAGAGACCCAGTACTTC